This T cell receptor (beta chain) was sequenced during a study of OX40 agonist ivuxolimab in advanced cancers. The study's findings and limits: Antigen specificity was not determined for the expanded peripheral T cells.

Profiled with immunoSEQ multiplex PCR; TCRdb holds only in-frame clones, not every one. Here the sample spans roughly 50,000 clones, about 80% being singletons. Germline V gene data show CDR1 as SQVTM and CDR2 as ANQGSEA. Unmatched junction bases numbered 22, after V lost 1 base and J lost 0 bases. CDR3 length: 23 residues. Points on this clone: The antigen is unknown. Other DNA sequences from this sample encode an identical CDR3 as well.

This clonotype was sampled from an adult with an advanced solid tumor such as melanoma, head and neck, liver or kidney cancer. Sequencing was performed on CD4+ or CD8+ T cells sorted from blood, taken in a trial of the OX40 agonist ivuxolimab. The rearrangement links TRBV29-1 to TRBJ1-6; 9 bases are a match to TRBD1. The CDR3 DNA reads as TGCAGCGTTGAAGGGCGGGGGAACAGGGGGCGGGTGGCACAAAGCTCCTATAATTCACCCCTCCACTTT. Residues: CSVEGRGNRGRVAQSSYNSPLHF.